One and the same sample provided the 5 T cell receptor beta chains below, sequenced in a study of blood T cell repertoires in COVID-19. Sequencing used immunoSEQ multiplex PCR; TCRdb keeps in-frame clones, though not all of them. Here the sample spans over 400,000 clones, 85% to 90% being singletons. The sequenced material came from peripheral blood. The receptors come from a woman in her fifties or sixties with COVID-19, enrolled during active disease.

With regard to this clone: Additional DNA sequences in this sample encode the identical CDR3. The rearrangement joins TRBV2 to TRBJ2-3, with D perhaps matching TRBD2 (5 bases). Germline CDR1 SNHLY, CDR2 FYNNEI. Between the trimmed V and J ends, which lost 3 bases and 0 bases, there was a span of 10 bases. This CDR3 is built from 15 residues. CDR3 nucleotides: TGTGCCAGCAGTGAGAACGGACTGAGCACAGATACGCAGTATTTT. This codes for CASSENGLSTDTQYF.

J is TRBJ1-6 and V is TRBV28; D is possibly TRBD1 (5 bases). The CDR3 contains 16 residues. Per germline, CDR1 MDHEN and CDR2 SYDVKM. Trimming shortened V by 5 bases and J by 0 bases, and 11 bases separated the two germline ends. In DNA, the CDR3 is TGTGCCAGCAGTCAAGGGGCGAACTCCTATAATTCACCCCTCCACTTT. It is translated as CASSQGANSYNSPLHF.

This clone has just a few counts. The chain couples TRBV9 to TRBJ2-7; TRBD1 matches 10 bases. The CDR3 runs 13 residues. Trimming at V came to 7 bases and at J to 5 bases, leaving 6 bases not matched to a gene. The V gene's germline CDR1 is SGDLS and CDR2 YYNGEE. In nucleotides, the CDR3 is TGTGCCAGCGGACCCGGGACAGGGGACGAGCAGTACTTC. Translating it yields CASGPGTGDEQYF.

The V and J genes are TRBV10-3 and TRBJ2-5; TRBD1 matches at 10 bases. V lost 3 bases, J lost 5 bases, and 6 bases stayed unmatched. Germline lookup yields CDR1 ENHRY and CDR2 SYGVKD. The CDR3 is 15 amino acids. The CDR3 spells CAISESGQGRETQYF. CDR3 coding DNA: TGTGCCATCAGTGAATCGGGACAGGGGAGGGAGACCCAGTACTTC.

V gene TRBV5-1 combines with J gene TRBJ1-2; D gene unclear. The CDR3 is 12 residues long. From germline, CDR1 is SGHRS and CDR2 YFSETQ. V lost 0 bases and J 10 bases, leaving 10 bases between the germline ends. CDR3 in amino acids: CASSLGAVDYTF. The CDR3 bases are TGCGCCAGCAGCTTGGGGGCCGTTGACTACACCTTC.